A selection of T cell receptor beta chains follows, all from one sample in a study of human T cells and chemical hapten exposure. MiXCR, run by TCRdb on the RACE reads, gives a single entry per CDR3 protein. The table shows 60,000 to 65,000 distinct CDR3 sequences, with 9.5% to 12% occurring only once. The sample consisted of whole blood, taken in connection with sensitization to the hapten diphenylcyclopropenone (DPC). These receptors came from a woman under 40 with alopecia areata. Some clones in this sample may be carry-over from other donors' samples. The CDR3 runs from the conserved cysteine through the conserved F or W. A D gene is named only where the DNA matches it firmly. Not all rows give a size; the values are once, few, many and, for expanded clones, a class.

TRBV15	many	-	13	TRBJ2-5	CATSSQLGETQYF	TGTGCCACCAGCAGCCAACTGGGAGAGACCCAGTACTTC
TRBV7-2	-	-	16	TRBJ1-6	CVSSEGRSSYNSPLHF	TGTGTCAGCAGCGAGGGCCGGAGCTCCTATAATTCACCCCTCCACTTT
TRBV7-2	many	TRBD2	18	TRBJ2-3	CASSFLSQSRRAGGTQYF	TGTGCCAGCAGCTTCCTCTCCCAGAGTCGGCGGGCGGGGGGTACGCAGTATTTT
TRBV5-4	-	TRBD2	15	TRBJ2-1	CASSLGGGFYNEQFF	TGTGCCAGCAGCTTGGGCGGGGGGTTTTACAATGAGCAGTTCTTC
TRBV29-1	many	-	15	TRBJ2-2	CSVRTGQLNTGELFF	TGCAGCGTTCGAACAGGACAGCTGAACACCGGGGAGCTGTTTTTT
TRBV7-9	-	-	14	TRBJ1-4	CASSAQGANEKLFF	TGTGCCAGCAGCGCCCAGGGTGCTAATGAAAAACTGTTTTTT
TRBV28	many	-	15	TRBJ1-6	CASSFRWGGNSPLHF	TGTGCCAGCAGTTTCCGCTGGGGGGGTAATTCACCCCTCCACTTT
TRBV7-6	many	-	13	TRBJ2-5	CASSFTVKETQYF	TGTGCCAGCAGCTTCACTGTCAAAGAGACCCAGTACTTC
TRBV7-2	-	-	16	TRBJ2-3	CASSLRGLPWEDTQYF	TGTGCCAGCAGCTTACGCGGACTTCCTTGGGAAGATACGCAGTATTTT
TRBV28	-	TRBD1	13	TRBJ1-2	CASSFLGQGGYTF	TGTGCCAGCAGTTTTCTGGGACAGGGAGGCTACACCTTC
TRBV7-2	-	-	15	TRBJ2-5	CASSLGAGFAETQYF	TGTGCCAGCAGCTTAGGGGCGGGTTTTGCAGAGACCCAGTACTTC
TRBV19	few	-	13	TRBJ1-1	CASSSYTNTEAFF	TGTGCCAGTAGTTCATACACGAACACTGAAGCTTTCTTT
TRBV29-1	few	-	14	TRBJ2-1	CSVQRMKRDNEQFF	TGCAGCGTCCAAAGAATGAAAAGGGACAATGAGCAGTTCTTC
TRBV5-1	many	TRBD1	15	TRBJ2-7	CASSPQPDRTKEQYF	TGCGCCAGCAGCCCCCAACCGGACAGGACAAAAGAGCAGTACTTC
TRBV11-3	-	-	14	TRBJ1-6	CASSLIRSNSPLHF	TGTGCCAGCAGCTTAATCCGGTCTAATTCACCCCTCCACTTT
TRBV6-6	many	-	12	TRBJ2-7	CASSYTGYEQYF	TGTGCCAGCAGTTACACAGGTTACGAGCAGTACTTC
TRBV7-3	few	-	15	TRBJ2-2	CASSSNREGTGELFF	TGTGCCAGCAGCTCCAACAGGGAGGGAACCGGGGAGCTGTTTTTT
TRBV6-5	-	-	13	TRBJ1-2	CASSYSPGYGYTF	TGTGCCAGCAGTTACTCGCCAGGGTATGGCTACACCTTC
TRBV5-1	-	TRBD1	13	TRBJ1-2	CASSRGQGAGYTF	TGCGCCAGCAGCCGCGGACAGGGGGCTGGCTACACCTTC
TRBV7-2	few	TRBD1	14	TRBJ1-1	CASSPGQGVVDAFF	TGTGCCAGCAGCCCCGGACAGGGGGTAGTTGATGCTTTCTTT
TRBV19	-	-	16	TRBJ1-6	CASSIRQSSYNSPLHF	TGTGCCAGTAGTATCCGACAAAGCTCCTATAATTCACCCCTCCACTTT
TRBV7-3	-	TRBD2	15	TRBJ2-1	CASRTSGGRTDEQFF	TGTGCCAGCAGGACTAGCGGGGGCCGGACGGATGAGCAGTTCTTC
TRBV18	-	-	13	TRBJ2-3	CASSPLSTDTQYF	TGTGCCAGCTCACCCCTTAGCACAGATACGCAGTATTTT
TRBV4-1	few	TRBD2	18	TRBJ2-2	CASSPHLRTSGNTGELFF	TGCGCCAGCAGCCCCCACCTCCGGACTAGCGGGAACACCGGGGAGCTGTTTTTT
TRBV7-8	few	TRBD1	13	TRBJ1-5	CASSSGGGQPQHF	TGTGCCAGCAGCTCAGGGGGCGGTCAGCCCCAGCATTTT
TRBV28	-	-	14	TRBJ2-1	CASSFRQHYNEQFF	TGTGCCAGCAGTTTTAGGCAACACTACAATGAGCAGTTCTTC
TRBV20-1	few	TRBD2	16	TRBJ2-1	CSASTLAGTTYNEQFF	TGCAGTGCTAGTACGCTAGCGGGTACTACCTACAATGAGCAGTTCTTC
TRBV11-3	-	-	13	TRBJ2-3	CASSSGGTDTQYF	TGTGCCAGCAGCTCGGGGGGCACAGATACGCAGTATTTT
TRBV18	few	-	15	TRBJ2-5	CASSPRGGTKETQYF	TGTGCCAGCTCACCCCGGGGAGGAACCAAAGAGACCCAGTACTTC
TRBV5-3	-	TRBD1	15	TRBJ2-5	CARSTTGGRQETQYF	TGTGCCAGAAGCACCACAGGGGGCCGCCAAGAGACCCAGTACTTC
TRBV18	many	-	12	TRBJ2-5	CASSPGERTQYF	TGTGCCAGCTCACCGGGGGAAAGGACCCAGTACTTC
TRBV5-1	few	-	15	TRBJ1-6	CASSPSRQGNSPLHF	TGCGCCAGCAGCCCCAGTCGGCAGGGGAATTCACCCCTCCACTTT
TRBV3-1	many	-	14	TRBJ1-1	CASSLSPRGTEAFF	TGTGCCAGCAGCCTCTCTCCCCGGGGCACTGAAGCTTTCTTT
TRBV5-1	-	-	18	TRBJ2-6	CASSPAQRGASGANVLTF	TGCGCCAGCAGCCCCGCCCAACGGGGTGCAAGTGGGGCCAACGTCCTGACTTTC
TRBV28	-	TRBD1	13	TRBJ1-1	CASSLSGGPGAFF	TGTGCCAGCAGTTTATCAGGGGGCCCCGGAGCTTTCTTT
TRBV19	-	-	11	TRBJ2-3	CASSRWDTQYF	TGTGCCAGTAGCCGCTGGGATACGCAGTATTTT
TRBV28	many	-	13	TRBJ1-2	CATIRSGDLYYTF	TGTGCCACCATTCGATCAGGGGATCTGTACTACACCTTC
TRBV4-2	-	TRBD2	17	TRBJ2-1	CASSQVARGGPGNEQFF	TGTGCCAGCAGCCAAGTGGCGCGCGGGGGGCCGGGGAATGAGCAGTTCTTC
TRBV28	-	-	14	TRBJ2-7	CATSDAVGRYEQYF	TGTGCCACCTCGGATGCAGTGGGTCGCTACGAGCAGTACTTC
TRBV4-2	many	TRBD1	16	TRBJ2-7	CASSQGTGGLFYEQYF	TGTGCCAGCAGCCAAGGAACAGGGGGCCTTTTCTACGAGCAGTACTTC
TRBV18	few	-	13	TRBJ1-1	CASSPSGATEAFF	TGTGCCAGCTCACCGAGTGGCGCGACTGAAGCTTTCTTT
TRBV28	-	TRBD1	13	TRBJ1-5	CASSGTGWQPQHF	TGTGCCAGCAGTGGGACAGGGTGGCAGCCCCAGCATTTT
TRBV7-2	few	-	13	TRBJ2-1	CASSLTQGNEQFF	TGTGCCAGCAGCTTGACCCAGGGCAATGAGCAGTTCTTC
TRBV12-3/TRBV12-4	-	TRBD1	13	TRBJ2-5	CASNTGGWETQYF	TGTGCCAGCAACACAGGGGGCTGGGAGACCCAGTACTTC
TRBV7-2	many	-	14	TRBJ2-7	CASSPPLSAYEQYF	TGTGCCAGCAGCCCCCCGTTGTCCGCCTACGAGCAGTACTTC
TRBV9	few	TRBD1	17	TRBJ2-7	CASSVGQGNKGSYEQYF	TGTGCCAGCAGCGTAGGACAGGGGAATAAGGGTTCCTACGAGCAGTACTTC
TRBV5-6	many	-	14	TRBJ2-3	CASSSPVGADTQYF	TGTGCCAGCAGCTCTCCGGTGGGGGCCGATACGCAGTATTTT